This entry lists 8 T cell receptor beta chains sequenced from one sample in a study of T cells of healthy individuals. TCRdb re-called the 5' RACE reads through MiXCR, storing one row per CDR3 protein. The sample consists of about 53,000 distinct CDR3 sequences, approximately 15% of them appearing once. The receptors here all came from a human donor in good health.

This clonotype was seen at least ten times. The CDR3 nucleotides read TGTGCCAGCAGCCGGACAGGGGGCAGAACCGGGGAGCTGTTTTTT. Protein sequence: CASSRTGGRTGELFF. V and J are TRBV5-6 and TRBJ2-2; 11 bases map to TRBD1. V gave up 4 bases and J gave up 5 bases; unmatched junction bases: 4. The V gene's germline CDR1 is SGHDT and CDR2 YYEEEE. The CDR3 has 15 amino acids.

The chain combines TRBV20-1 with TRBJ2-1; 11 bases match TRBD2. There are 16 residues in the CDR3. J was trimmed by 3 bases and V by 0 bases; bases with no gene match: 4. CDR1 DFQATT and CDR2 SNEGSKA come from the germline V gene (reference sequence). In DNA, the CDR3 is TGCAGTGCTAGAGACGTGACTAGCGGGGTCTACAATGAGCAGTTCTTC. This sequence encodes CSARDVTSGVYNEQFF.

This clonotype was counted ten times or more. The chain uses TRBV20-1 and TRBJ2-1; 9 positions match TRBD2. The CDR3 length is 15 residues. Per germline, CDR1 DFQATT and CDR2 SNEGSKA (reference sequence). V dropped 3 bases and J dropped 7; count of bases not matched to a gene: 10. The CDR3 DNA is TGCAGTGCTAGTCCGCGGGAGGGCCATGGTAATGAGCAGTTCTTC. This encodes CSASPREGHGNEQFF.

V is TRBV3-1 and J is TRBJ2-4, with 8 bases matching TRBD2. The CDR3 sequence is 13 residues long. V dropped 1 base and J dropped 11; count of bases not matched to a gene: 4. Germline-derived CDR1 and CDR2 are LGHDT and YNNKEL (reference sequence). In DNA, the CDR3 is TGTGCCAGCAGCCAAGGACGGGAGGGAGTTCAGTACTTC. Its translation: CASSQGREGVQYF.

This clonotype has ten or more counts. The genes are TRBV4-3 and TRBJ2-5, with D unresolved. CDR1 and CDR2 (germline): LGHNA, YSLEER. The ends were cut back, 4 bases at V and 2 bases at J, with 14 bases in the middle. CDR3 length: 15 residues. The DNA for the CDR3 is TGCGCCAGCAGCCGGCTTCCTATTATTCAAGAGACCCAGTACTTC. It specifies CASSRLPIIQETQYF.

This clonotype was found a few times. The CDR3 loop reads CASSIRGQPRETQYF. The CDR3 coding sequence is TGCGCCAGCAGCATAAGAGGACAGCCGCGAGAGACCCAGTACTTC. The V and J genes are TRBV5-1 and TRBJ2-5; D may be TRBD1 (6 bases). Trimming cost V 4 bases and J 4 bases, with 17 bases left between them. Germline V gives CDR1 SGHRS, CDR2 YFSETQ. The CDR3 contains 15 residues.

This clonotype was seen a handful of times. V and J are TRBV30 and TRBJ1-6; a weak D match, TRBD1 (5 bases). V was trimmed by 2 bases and J by 8 bases, leaving 16 bases between them. The CDR3 totals 15 residues. Germline CDR1 reads GTSNPN; CDR2 reads SVGIG (reference sequence). The CDR3 DNA sequence: TGTGCCTGGAGTACGGGGGGACGTTTTGATTCACCCCTCCACTTT. It encodes CAWSTGGRFDSPLHF.

This clonotype appeared a few times. V and J are TRBV11-2 and TRBJ2-3, with TRBD2 matching over 9 bases. The CDR3 has 16 amino acids. CDR1 is SGHAT and CDR2 is FQNNGV in the germline V gene. The V gene end was trimmed by 3 bases and the J gene end by 0 bases; junction bases not matched to a gene: 4. The CDR3 spells CASSLGLAVSTDTQYF. The CDR3 nucleotides read TGTGCCAGCAGCTTGGGACTAGCAGTTAGCACAGATACGCAGTATTTT.